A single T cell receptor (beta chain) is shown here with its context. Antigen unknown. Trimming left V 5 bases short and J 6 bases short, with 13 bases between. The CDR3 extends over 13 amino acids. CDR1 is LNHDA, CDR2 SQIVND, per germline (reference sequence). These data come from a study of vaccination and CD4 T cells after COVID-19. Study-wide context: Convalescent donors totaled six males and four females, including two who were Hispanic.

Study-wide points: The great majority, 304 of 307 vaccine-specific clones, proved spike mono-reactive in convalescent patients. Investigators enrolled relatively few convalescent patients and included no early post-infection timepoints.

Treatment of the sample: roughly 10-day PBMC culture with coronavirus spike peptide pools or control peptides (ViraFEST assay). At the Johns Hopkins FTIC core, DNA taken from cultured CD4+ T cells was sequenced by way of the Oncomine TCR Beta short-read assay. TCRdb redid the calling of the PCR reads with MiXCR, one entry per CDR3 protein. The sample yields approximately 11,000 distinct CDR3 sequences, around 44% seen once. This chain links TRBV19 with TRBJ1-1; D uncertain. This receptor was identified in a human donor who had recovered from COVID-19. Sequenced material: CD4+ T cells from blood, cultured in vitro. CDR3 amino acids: CASSAEASAEAFF. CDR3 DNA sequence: TGTGCCAGTAGTGCGGAGGCTAGCGCTGAAGCTTTCTTT.